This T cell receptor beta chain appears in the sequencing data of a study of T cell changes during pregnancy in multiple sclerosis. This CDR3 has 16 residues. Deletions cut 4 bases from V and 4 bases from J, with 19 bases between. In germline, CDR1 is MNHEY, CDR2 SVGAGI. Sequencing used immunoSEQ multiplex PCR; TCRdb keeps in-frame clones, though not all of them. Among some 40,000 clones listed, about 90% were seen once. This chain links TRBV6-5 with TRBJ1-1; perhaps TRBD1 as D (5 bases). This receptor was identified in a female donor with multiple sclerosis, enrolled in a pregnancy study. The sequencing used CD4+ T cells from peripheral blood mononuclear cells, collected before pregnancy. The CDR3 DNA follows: TGTGCCAGCAGTTCTTTCGCCGGGGGTTCGGGCACTGAAGCTTTCTTT. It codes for CASSSFAGGSGTEAFF.